This TCR beta chain was found in a study of preoperative IRX-2 immunotherapy in early breast cancer. Only in-frame clones appear in the TCRdb table, and some are missing; sequencing was by immunoSEQ multiplex PCR. The profile covers around 5,600 clones, with 73% appearing a single time and approximately 14% taken by the ten largest. Germline assignment: CDR1 MNHGY and CDR2 SAAAGT. Deletions cut 8 bases from V and 4 bases from J, with 15 bases between. The CDR3 has 14 residues. Noted treatment: preoperative locoregional IRX-2 cytokine immunotherapy. The gene calls are TRBV6-8 and TRBJ1-5; TRBD1 is a possible D gene (5 bases). The input for sequencing was tumor tissue, taken before IRX-2 immunotherapy. The source is a human donor with breast cancer. The DNA for the CDR3 is TGTGCCAGCTTACCGATTGACAGTAATCAGCCCCAGCATTTT. Translating gives CASLPIDSNQPQHF.